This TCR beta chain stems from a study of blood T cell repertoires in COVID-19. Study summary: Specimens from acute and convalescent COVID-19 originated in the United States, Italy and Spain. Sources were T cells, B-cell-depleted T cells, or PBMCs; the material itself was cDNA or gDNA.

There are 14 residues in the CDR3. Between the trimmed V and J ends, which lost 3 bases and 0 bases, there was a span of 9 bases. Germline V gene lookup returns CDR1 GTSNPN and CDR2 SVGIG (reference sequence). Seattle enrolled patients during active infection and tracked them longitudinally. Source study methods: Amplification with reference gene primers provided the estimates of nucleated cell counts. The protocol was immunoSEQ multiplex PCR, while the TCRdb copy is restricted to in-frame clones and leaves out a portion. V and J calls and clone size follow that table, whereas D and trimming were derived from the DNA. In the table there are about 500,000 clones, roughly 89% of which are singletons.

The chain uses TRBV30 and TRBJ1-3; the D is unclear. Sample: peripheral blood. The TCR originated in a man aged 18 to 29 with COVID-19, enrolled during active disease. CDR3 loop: CAWRTYVSGNTIYF. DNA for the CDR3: TGTGCCTGGAGAACATACGTCTCTGGAAACACCATATATTTT.